This entry lists 29 T cell receptor beta chains sequenced from one sample in a study of T cells in localized non-small cell lung cancer. Sequencing was performed with immunoSEQ multiplex PCR; in TCRdb, only in-frame clones are kept and a portion is missing. The table shows 25,000 or so clones, with 80% to 90% occurring only once. This specimen consisted of peripheral blood, obtained before any cancer treatment. The receptors originated from a female donor over 55 with stage I lung adenocarcinoma.

CDR3 DNA sequence: TGCGCCAGCAGCTTCGAGGGACCGAACACTGAAGCTTTCTTT. This encodes CASSFEGPNTEAFF. The chain employs TRBV5-1 and TRBJ1-1; D possibly corresponds to TRBD1 (5 bases). Germline assignment: CDR1 SGHRS and CDR2 YFSETQ. CDR3 size: 14 residues. V lost 2 bases and J lost 1, with 9 bases in between.

CDR3 in DNA: TGTGCCTCCGAGGGGGGGGGCGAGGGTGGCTACACCTTC. Protein: CASEGGGEGGYTF. This chain uses TRBV6-5 with TRBJ1-2, with a weak D call TRBD1 (6 bases). The CDR3 length is 13 residues. Trimming removed 11 bases at V and 7 bases at J, with 20 bases between. CDR1 MNHEY and CDR2 SVGAGI come from the germline V gene.

CDR3 in DNA: TGTGCCAGCAGCCAATCTGGGGCTAACTATGGCTACACCTTC. Protein: CASSQSGANYGYTF. V and J are TRBV16 and TRBJ1-2, with D unclear. The CDR3 consists of 14 residues. Per germline, CDR1 KGHSY and CDR2 FQNENV. Trimming stripped 0 bases from V and 0 bases from J, with 5 bases between.

V gene TRBV5-1 combines with J gene TRBJ1-1; D is unresolved. V was clipped by 0 bases and J by 0 bases, with 12 bases between them. The CDR3 totals 16 residues. Germline V gene data show CDR1 as SGHRS and CDR2 as YFSETQ. CDR3 in DNA: TGCGCCAGCAGCTTGGCTGGAGGAGGAGTGAACACTGAAGCTTTCTTT. Protein product: CASSLAGGGVNTEAFF. Variable domain in full (rest from reference TRBV5-1 and TRBJ1-1): KAGVTQTPRYLIKTRGQQVTLSCSPISGHRSVSWYQQTPGQGLQFLFEYFSETQRNKGNFPGRFSGRQFSNSRSEMNVSTLELGDSALYLCASSLAGGGVNTEAFFGQGTRLTVV.

The V and J genes are TRBV5-5 and TRBJ2-7, with D unclear. V shed 0 bases and J shed 3 bases, with 4 bases lying between them. CDR1 and CDR2 (germline): SGHKS, YYEKEE (reference sequence). The CDR3 is made up of 12 amino acids. The CDR3 bases are TGTGCCAGCAGCTTGGGAGTCTACGAGCAGTACTTC. This gives the protein CASSLGVYEQYF.

The J gene is TRBJ2-3, the V gene TRBV18, with 7 nucleotides matching TRBD1. After removal of 3 bases from V and 4 bases from J, the junction contained 4 bases not matched to a gene. The V gene's germline CDR1 is KGHSH and CDR2 LQKENI. This CDR3 has 14 residues. CDR3 region: CASSPYRGPDTQYF. CDR3 DNA: TGTGCCAGCTCACCCTACAGGGGCCCAGATACGCAGTATTTT.

The chain combines TRBV7-6 with TRBJ2-2; the D is unclear. The CDR3 has 15 amino acids. Germline V CDR1 and CDR2: SGHVS, FNYEAQ. Trimming left V 3 bases short and J 6 bases short, with 14 bases between. CDR3 sequence (DNA): TGTGCCAGCAGCTTTGAGGCTCCGAGCGCCGGGGAGCTGTTTTTT. Translated, it gives CASSFEAPSAGELFF.

This chain joins TRBV27 and TRBJ2-7; TRBD1 is a possible D gene (5 bases). V lost 2 bases and J lost 8, with 16 bases in between. Germline assignment: CDR1 MNHEY and CDR2 SMNVEV (reference sequence). This CDR3 has 14 amino acids. The DNA for the CDR3 is TGTGCCAGCAGTTTAAGGTTTCTAGGGGAAAAGCAGTACTTC. It yields the protein CASSLRFLGEKQYF.

The chain links TRBV27 to TRBJ1-5, with D possibly TRBD1 on 6 matching bases. V was pared by 5 bases and J by 0 bases, with 17 bases between. Germline V gives CDR1 MNHEY, CDR2 SMNVEV (reference sequence). There are 17 residues in the CDR3. In DNA, the CDR3 is TGTGCCAGCAGTCCAGCGGGGACACTTTATAGCAATCAGCCCCAGCATTTT. Translated: CASSPAGTLYSNQPQHF.

CDR3 region: CASSLEPQGLGTEAFF. The CDR3 nucleotides read TGCGCCAGCAGCTTGGAGCCACAGGGGCTAGGGACTGAAGCTTTCTTT. The chain links TRBV5-1 to TRBJ1-1; 7 nucleotides agree with TRBD1. The germline V gene has CDR1 SGHRS and CDR2 YFSETQ. With V trimmed by 0 bases and J by 5 bases, 10 bases remained unmatched. The CDR3 consists of 16 residues.

V is TRBV5-1 and J is TRBJ2-5; 11 nucleotides agree with TRBD1. This CDR3 has 16 amino acids. The V segment lost 0 bases and the J segment 1 base; nucleotides outside the gene matches: 2. Per germline, CDR1 SGHRS and CDR2 YFSETQ. CDR3 sequence reads: CASSLAGTGGQETQYF. The CDR3, as DNA: TGCGCCAGCAGCTTGGCCGGGACAGGGGGCCAAGAGACCCAGTACTTC.

The chain has TRBV7-3 and TRBJ2-3; possibly TRBD1 or TRBD2 for D (6 bases each). Trimming cost V 5 bases and J 4 bases, with 25 bases left between them. CDR1 is SGHTA and CDR2 is FQGTGA in the germline V gene. The CDR3 has 18 residues. The CDR3 loop reads CASSLHAGGLPPSDTQYF. For the CDR3, the DNA is TGTGCCAGCAGCCTTCACGCCGGGGGCCTTCCTCCCTCAGATACGCAGTATTTT.

Sample share makes this clone medium-sized. The chain uses TRBV5-1 and TRBJ1-5, with D unclear. Germline lookup yields CDR1 SGHRS and CDR2 YFSETQ. Deletions cut 4 bases from V and 3 bases from J, with 14 bases between. This CDR3 is 15 amino acids long. Here the CDR3 DNA reads TGCGCCAGCAGCCCCGACGCGGGCCTCAATCAGCCCCAGCATTTT. This codes for CASSPDAGLNQPQHF.

J is TRBJ1-2 and V is TRBV6-5; D gene unclear. The CDR3 spans 13 residues. V lost 0 bases to trimming and J lost 7 bases, with 9 bases between them. From germline, CDR1 is MNHEY and CDR2 SVGAGI. CDR3 sequence (DNA): TGTGCCAGCAGTTACTCGTTACTTGGTGGCTACACCTTC. This translates into CASSYSLLGGYTF.

This chain joins TRBV5-1 and TRBJ2-1; D might be TRBD2 (6 bases). The CDR3 extends over 17 amino acids. Per the germline V gene, CDR1 is SGHRS and CDR2 is YFSETQ. The V and J ends lost 4 bases and 6 bases respectively, with 23 bases between them. CDR3 bases: TGCGCCAGCAGCGCGAACCGGGAGAGGGGATTACGCAATGAGCAGTTCTTC. Its translation is CASSANRERGLRNEQFF.

V usage is TRBV7-3 and J usage is TRBJ2-1; D may match TRBD1 or TRBD2 (5 bases each). The germline V gene encodes CDR1 SGHTA and CDR2 FQGTGA. The length of the CDR3 is 17 residues. V gave up 1 base and J gave up 2 bases, with 15 bases separating them. CDR3 in DNA: TGTGCCAGCAGCTTAAAGGGCCCGGGACCAACCTACAATGAGCAGTTCTTC. This sequence encodes CASSLKGPGPTYNEQFF.

This clone was seen only a few times. The genes are TRBV11-1 and TRBJ2-2; D is uncertain. Germline V gene lookup returns CDR1 SGHAT and CDR2 FQDESV (reference sequence). Trimming left V 5 bases short and J 1 base short, with 2 bases between. The length of the CDR3 is 12 residues. DNA of the CDR3: TGTGCCAGCAGCCAGAACACCGGGGAGCTGTTTTTT. It yields the protein CASSQNTGELFF.

This chain uses TRBV27 with TRBJ2-1; D remains unclear. Trimming removed 2 bases from V and 7 bases from J, with 12 bases in between. Germline V lookup: CDR1 MNHEY, CDR2 SMNVEV (reference sequence). CDR3 length: 14 residues. CDR3 residues: CASSLSQFRNEQFF. The DNA for the CDR3 is TGTGCCAGCAGTTTAAGCCAGTTTAGGAATGAGCAGTTCTTC.

The chain uses TRBV7-2 and TRBJ2-5, with 7 bases identical to TRBD1. J lost 2 bases, V lost 3 bases, and 6 bases had no gene match. The CDR3 consists of 15 residues. Germline CDR1 and CDR2: SGHTA and FQGNSA. In nucleotides, the CDR3 is TGTGCCAGCAGCTTCGGAGGACAGGCTCAAGAGACCCAGTACTTC. Protein product: CASSFGGQAQETQYF.

V gene TRBV7-3 combines with J gene TRBJ2-1, with 10 bases lining up with TRBD2. CDR1 and CDR2 from the germline V gene are SGHTA and FQGTGA. This CDR3 is built from 16 residues. V shed 3 bases and J 9 bases; nucleotides not matched to a gene: 11. The CDR3 spells CASSLLQAGGPSEQFF. CDR3 DNA: TGTGCCAGCAGCTTGTTACAAGCGGGAGGGCCGAGTGAGCAGTTCTTC.

This chain joins TRBV6-5 and TRBJ1-2; D is unclear. The CDR3 extends over 16 amino acids. Trimming removed 0 bases at V and 4 bases at J, with 15 bases between. Looked up from germline, CDR1 is MNHEY and CDR2 is SVGAGI. CDR3 in DNA: TGTGCCAGCAGTTACTCTCGTGTCCAATCCCCCTATGGCTACACCTTC. Encoded protein: CASSYSRVQSPYGYTF.

The chain joins TRBV19 to TRBJ2-2; possible D gene TRBD1, 5 bases. CDR1 and CDR2 from the germline V gene are LNHDA and SQIVND (reference sequence). The CDR3 is 15 residues long. V gave up 6 bases and J gave up 1 base, with 12 bases separating them. CDR3 sequence (DNA): TGTGCCAGTAGCCCCTTGACAGAGAACACCGGGGAGCTGTTTTTT. Translation: CASSPLTENTGELFF.

This chain joins TRBV6-1 and TRBJ2-2, with TRBD2 matching over 7 bases. Germline V gives CDR1 MNHNS, CDR2 SASEGT. The junction had 7 bases not matched to a gene; V was cut back by 8 bases and J by 1 base. This CDR3 has 15 residues. The CDR3 is CASVPGLLNTGELFF. CDR3 coding DNA: TGTGCCAGCGTTCCGGGACTATTGAACACCGGGGAGCTGTTTTTT.

The chain combines TRBV6-6 with TRBJ1-4; 8 nucleotides line up with TRBD1. Germline CDR1 and CDR2: MNHNY and SVGAGI (reference sequence). The CDR3 loop spans 14 amino acids. With 6 bases clipped from V and 8 bases from J, the junction kept 8 bases outside the gene matches. The chain's CDR3 is CASSSGQGWEKLFF. In DNA, the CDR3 is TGTGCCAGCAGCTCTGGACAGGGATGGGAAAAACTGTTTTTT.

This chain uses TRBV7-9 with TRBJ1-2, with D possibly TRBD1 on 5 matching bases. The CDR3 extends over 18 amino acids. V was pared by 5 bases and J by 2 bases, with 24 bases between. The germline gives CDR1 SEHNR, CDR2 FQNEAQ (reference sequence). Here the CDR3 reads CASSTPRDPRGDNYGYTF. DNA of the CDR3: TGTGCCAGCAGCACCCCCCGGGACCCTCGTGGGGACAACTATGGCTACACCTTC.

V is TRBV10-1 and J is TRBJ1-1; D is perhaps TRBD1 (6 bases). V lost 6 bases and J 1 base, leaving 15 bases between the germline ends. Germline values: CDR1 WNHNN, CDR2 SYGVQD (reference sequence). The CDR3 runs 15 residues. This chain's CDR3 is CASSAAGTSNTEAFF. The DNA of the CDR3 is TGCGCCAGCAGCGCTGCCGGGACATCGAACACTGAAGCTTTCTTT.

The chain employs TRBV7-9 and TRBJ2-7; TRBD1 aligns across 7 bases. CDR1 and CDR2 (germline): SEHNR, FQNEAQ (reference sequence). V lost 3 bases to trimming and J lost 7 bases; unmatched junction nucleotides: 0. This CDR3 has 11 amino acids. CDR3: CASSLTGEQYF. In nucleotides, the CDR3 is TGTGCCAGCAGCTTGACAGGGGAGCAGTACTTC.

This chain connects TRBV18 to TRBJ2-1; 9 nucleotides align to TRBD2. The CDR3 sequence is 16 residues long. V was pared by 3 bases and J by 5 bases, with 8 bases of the junction left unmatched. CDR1 is KGHSH and CDR2 is LQKENI in the germline V gene. For the CDR3, the DNA is TGTGCCAGCTCACCCAGTCGAGCGGGGGGCGACAATGAGCAGTTCTTC. Its translation: CASSPSRAGGDNEQFF.

This rearrangement joins TRBV7-9 to TRBJ1-1; 8 bases line up with TRBD1. With 5 bases clipped from V and 4 bases from J, the junction kept 3 bases outside the gene matches. The CDR3 is 13 residues long. Germline CDR1 SEHNR, CDR2 FQNEAQ (reference sequence). The chain's CDR3 is CASSRTGTTEAFF. In nucleotides, the CDR3 is TGTGCCAGCAGCCGGACAGGGACCACTGAAGCTTTCTTT. The full variable domain, completed using reference TRBV7-9 and TRBJ1-1, is DTGVSQNPRHKITKRGQNVTFRCDPISEHNRLYWYRQTLGQGPEFLTYFQNEAQLEKSRLLSDRFSAERPKGSFSTLEIQRTEQGDSAMYLCASSRTGTTEAFFGQGTRLTVV.